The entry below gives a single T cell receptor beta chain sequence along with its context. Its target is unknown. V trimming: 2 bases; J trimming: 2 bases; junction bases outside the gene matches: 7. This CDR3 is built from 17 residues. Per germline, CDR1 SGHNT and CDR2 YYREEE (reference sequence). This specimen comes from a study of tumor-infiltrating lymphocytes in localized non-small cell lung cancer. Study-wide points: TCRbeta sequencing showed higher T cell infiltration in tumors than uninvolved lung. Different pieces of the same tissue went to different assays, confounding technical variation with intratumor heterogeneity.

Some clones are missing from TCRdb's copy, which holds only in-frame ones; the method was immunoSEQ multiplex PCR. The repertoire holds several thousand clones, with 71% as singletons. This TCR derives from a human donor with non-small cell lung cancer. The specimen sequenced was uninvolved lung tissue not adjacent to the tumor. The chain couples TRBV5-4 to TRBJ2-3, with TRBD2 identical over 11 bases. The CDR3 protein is CASSFFLAGGPTDTQYF. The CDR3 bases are TGTGCCAGCAGCTTCTTCCTAGCGGGAGGACCCACAGATACGCAGTATTTT.